Listed here are 24 T cell receptor beta chains from one sample, sequenced in a study of Graves' ophthalmopathy and Graves' hyperthyroidism. The study amplified TCR beta CDR3 regions using RNA transcripts. In the first round, RT-PCR was carried out with HTBI primers, and a multiplex PCR formed the second round. Each CDR3 protein gets one entry after TCRdb re-called the multiplex PCR reads with MiXCR. Of about 640,000 distinct CDR3 sequences in the sample, roughly 39% were seen once. Sequenced sample: peripheral blood. The source is an adult man with Graves' ophthalmopathy.

This clonotype showed up many times. V usage is TRBV19 and J usage is TRBJ1-1; 7 nucleotides line up with TRBD1. V was clipped by 6 bases and J by 5 bases; unmatched bases: 6. CDR1 and CDR2 from the germline V gene are LNHDA and SQIVND (reference sequence). The CDR3 consists of 13 residues. CDR3 region: CASSPGQRTEAFF. In DNA, the CDR3 is TGTGCCAGTAGCCCGGGACAGAGAACTGAAGCTTTCTTT. The whole variable domain, remainder taken from reference TRBV19 and TRBJ1-1, is DGGITQSPKYLFRKEGQNVTLSCEQNLNHDAMYWYRQDPGQGLRLIYYSQIVNDFQKGDIAEGYSVSREKKESFPLTVTSAQKNPTAFYLCASSPGQRTEAFFGQGTRLTVV.

About this clonotype itself: At one of its ends the junction is not consistent with the germline gene, which may arise from a read error. The chain joins TRBV24-1 to TRBJ1-5; no clear D gene. Per the germline V gene, CDR1 is KGHDR and CDR2 is SFDVKD. The CDR3 contains 15 residues. The CDR3 DNA follows: TGTGCCAGCAGTTTATCGGTTCTGGGCAATCAGCCCCAGCATTTT. It encodes CASSLSVLGNQPQHF.

This clonotype has a handful of counts. The V gene is TRBV2, the J gene TRBJ2-7, with a tentative D call TRBD1 (6 bases). This CDR3 has 15 amino acids. V lost 2 bases and J lost 2, with 13 bases in between. Germline CDR1 reads SNHLY; CDR2 reads FYNNEI. The CDR3 DNA is TGTGCCAGCAGTGAATGGGGTGGACAGACCTACGAGCAGTACTTC. Translation gives CASSEWGGQTYEQYF.

Note on this clonotype: A much larger clone lies one base from this, so it may be a read error. The genes are TRBV5-1 and TRBJ2-5; possibly TRBD1 for D (5 bases). The ends were cut back, 4 bases at V and 0 bases at J, with 10 bases in the middle. Germline V gene lookup returns CDR1 SGHRS and CDR2 YFSETQ. This CDR3 comprises 14 residues. The CDR3 coding sequence is TGCGCCAGCAGCACAGGCGCCAACCAAGAGACCCAGTACTTC. It is translated as CASSTGANQETQYF.

This clonotype was picked up many times. The chain uses TRBV20-1 and TRBJ1-2; D is possibly TRBD1 (6 bases). Germline values: CDR1 DFQATT, CDR2 SNEGSKA (reference sequence). This CDR3 comprises 12 residues. Trimming pared 0 bases from V and 8 bases from J, leaving 10 bases between. Here the CDR3 reads CSAREGAGGYTF. In DNA, the CDR3 is TGCAGTGCTAGAGAGGGGGCTGGGGGCTACACCTTC.

This clonotype occurred once. V and J are TRBV25-1 and TRBJ2-2; D is perhaps TRBD1 (5 bases). The CDR3 loop spans 12 amino acids. CDR1 and CDR2 (germline): MGHDK, SYGVNS. The V and J ends lost 6 bases and 7 bases respectively, with 9 bases between them. Here the CDR3 DNA reads TGTGCCAGCAGCAGGGTCCTCGGGGAGCTGTTTTTT. As protein: CASSRVLGELFF. Variable domain in full (rest from reference TRBV25-1 and TRBJ2-2): EADIYQTPRYLVIGTGKKITLECSQTMGHDKMYWYQQDPGMELHLIHYSYGVNSTEKGDLSSESTVSRIRTEHFPLTLESARPSHTSQYLCASSRVLGELFFGEGSRLTVL.

This clonotype was recorded a few times. The rearrangement joins TRBV6-5 to TRBJ1-2, with D unresolved. Germline V gives CDR1 MNHEY, CDR2 SVGAGI. V was shortened by 2 bases and J by 4 bases, with 11 bases between the two germline ends. The CDR3 runs to 14 residues. CDR3 sequence reads: CASSYGVASYGYTF. CDR3 nucleotide sequence: TGTGCCAGCAGTTACGGGGTTGCTAGCTATGGCTACACCTTC.

This clonotype was counted only a few times. The chain links TRBV2 to TRBJ2-7; the D is unclear. The CDR3 length is 14 residues. V lost 4 bases to trimming and J lost 2 bases, with 12 bases between them. Per the germline V gene, CDR1 is SNHLY and CDR2 is FYNNEI. CDR3: CASSGQQGPYEQYF. CDR3 sequence (DNA): TGTGCCAGCAGTGGTCAACAAGGACCCTACGAGCAGTACTTC.

This clonotype has ten or more counts. The J gene is TRBJ1-6, the V gene TRBV4-3; unclear D gene. The V gene's germline CDR1 is LGHNA and CDR2 YSLEER. V was trimmed by 1 base and J by 7 bases, leaving 5 bases between them. The CDR3 length is 13 residues. CDR3 DNA sequence: TGCGCCAGCAGCCAAGGGTGGAATTCACCCCTCCACTTT. Translated, it gives CASSQGWNSPLHF.

As for this clonotype: This clone may be a read error of a much larger clone one base away. The genes are TRBV14 and TRBJ1-2; D gene unclear. Trimming left V 6 bases short and J 6 bases short, with 14 bases between. CDR3 size: 13 residues. The V gene's germline CDR1 is SGHDN and CDR2 FVKESK. Here the CDR3 DNA reads TGTGCCAGCAGTGACGTTGCCCTCCATGGCTACACCTTC. It is translated as CASSDVALHGYTF.

This clonotype was seen a few times. Relative to the germline gene, one junction end is altered; a read error may explain this. The gene calls are TRBV7-2 and TRBJ1-2; D is ambiguous. Per the germline V gene, CDR1 is SGHTA and CDR2 is FQGNSA. The CDR3 runs to 13 residues. CDR3 sequence (DNA): TGCGCCAGCAGCCAAGTGATAGGTAGTGGCTACACCTTC. Translated: CASSQVIGSGYTF.

This clonotype has ten or more counts. The chain uses TRBV30 and TRBJ1-6; D not resolved. V lost 1 base, J lost 8 bases, and 9 bases lay in between. Per the germline V gene, CDR1 is GTSNPN and CDR2 is SVGIG (reference sequence). The CDR3 has 13 residues. The CDR3 loop reads CAWSDRRDSPLHF. As DNA, the CDR3 is TGTGCCTGGAGTGACCGGCGGGATTCACCCCTCCACTTT.

With regard to this clonotype: At one end the junction does not follow the germline gene, possibly because of a read error. The J gene is TRBJ2-5, the V gene TRBV7-2, with 9 bases aligning to TRBD1. Germline lookup yields CDR1 SGHTA and CDR2 FQGNSA. This CDR3 contains 14 residues. CDR3 DNA: TGTGCCGGCAGCCCTCGGACAGGGGTAGAGACCCAGTACTTC. Residues: CAGSPRTGVETQYF.

The J gene is TRBJ2-5, the V gene TRBV5-1; 7 bases line up with TRBD2. This CDR3 has 14 residues. With 0 bases clipped from V and 3 bases from J, the junction kept 2 bases outside the gene matches. Germline-derived CDR1 and CDR2 are SGHRS and YFSETQ. CDR3 in DNA: TGCGCCAGCAGCTTGGATCTAGCGGAAGAGACCCAGTACTTC. Translation gives CASSLDLAEETQYF.

On this clonotype: At one boundary the junction diverges from the germline segment, which might be a read error. The chain is built from TRBV13 and TRBJ1-1; maybe TRBD1 (5 bases). There are 14 residues in the CDR3. CDR1 and CDR2 from the germline V gene are PRHDT and FYEKMQ (reference sequence). The chain's CDR3 is CASSLGTANTEALF. CDR3 in DNA: TGTGCCAGCAGCCTCGGGACGGCGAACACTGAAGCTCTCTTT.

This clonotype was seen only a few times. The chain has TRBV2 and TRBJ1-4; 9 bases line up with TRBD1. Germline CDR1 SNHLY, CDR2 FYNNEI. V lost 5 bases, J lost 4 bases, and 14 bases stayed unmatched. The CDR3 is 18 residues long. Here the CDR3 reads CASSRRQGGGQGNEKLFF. Here the CDR3 DNA reads TGTGCCAGCAGTCGTCGACAGGGGGGGGGGCAAGGTAATGAAAAACTGTTTTTT.

The rearrangement uses TRBV7-9 and TRBJ2-6; unclear D gene. CDR1 SEHNR and CDR2 FQNEAQ come from the germline V gene (reference sequence). This CDR3 has 15 residues. V was cut by 6 bases and J by 0 bases, with 9 bases left in between. This CDR3 reads CASSSASSGANVLTF. The CDR3 nucleotides read TGTGCCAGCAGTTCAGCGAGCTCTGGGGCCAACGTCCTGACTTTC. The variable domain in full, with the rest retrieved from reference TRBV7-9 and TRBJ2-6, is DTGVSQNPRHKITKRGQNVTFRCDPISEHNRLYWYRQTLGQGPEFLTYFQNEAQLEKSRLLSDRFSAERPKGSFSTLEIQRTEQGDSAMYLCASSSASSGANVLTFGAGSRLTVL.

This clonotype was seen many times. The gene calls are TRBV10-3 and TRBJ2-5; 8 bases fit TRBD1. Germline CDR1 and CDR2: ENHRY and SYGVKD. The CDR3 has 15 amino acids. V shed 2 bases, J shed 5 bases, and the junction held 7 bases outside the gene matches. CDR3 DNA sequence: TGTGCCATCAGTGAGGTCGACAGGGGATACGAGACCCAGTACTTC. Translated, it gives CAISEVDRGYETQYF.

This clonotype has at least ten counts. V is TRBV7-9 and J is TRBJ2-7; D perhaps matches TRBD1 (6 bases). The CDR3 covers 14 residues. The V gene lost 5 bases and the J gene lost 7 bases, with 18 bases spanning the gap. The germline V gene has CDR1 SEHNR and CDR2 FQNEAQ (reference sequence). Here the CDR3 DNA reads TGTGCCAGCAGCCAAGACAATTACAGGGTTGAGCAGTACTTC. It translates to CASSQDNYRVEQYF.

This clonotype was counted a few times. V and J are TRBV7-9 and TRBJ1-1, with 8 bases identical to TRBD1. V gave up 1 base and J gave up 1 base; unmatched junction bases: 5. The CDR3 runs 16 residues. Germline CDR1 SEHNR, CDR2 FQNEAQ (reference sequence). The DNA of the CDR3 is TGTGCCAGCAGCTTAGGGACAGGGAAGGGGAACACTGAAGCTTTCTTT. The encoded protein is CASSLGTGKGNTEAFF.

This clonotype was counted ten times or more. The rearrangement joins TRBV3-1 to TRBJ2-7, with D maybe TRBD2 (6 bases). The CDR3 spans 14 residues. Trimming stripped 0 bases from V and 7 bases from J, with 13 bases between. The germline V gene encodes CDR1 LGHDT and CDR2 YNNKEL (reference sequence). CDR3 region: CASSQDLLALEQYF. Written as DNA, the CDR3 is TGTGCCAGCAGCCAAGATCTACTAGCCCTGGAGCAGTACTTC.

The CDR3 protein is CATSSGHTAFF. Written as DNA, the CDR3 is TGTGCCACCAGCAGCGGACATACGGCTTTCTTT. This rearrangement joins TRBV15 to TRBJ1-1; a weak D match, TRBD1 (5 bases). CDR1 is LNHNV and CDR2 is YYDKDF in the germline V gene (reference sequence). The CDR3 is made up of 11 amino acids. The germline V and J ends were trimmed by 3 bases and 11 bases, with 10 bases remaining between them. The entire variable domain, with the rest obtained from reference TRBV15 and TRBJ1-1, is as follows: DAMVIQNPRYQVTQFGKPVTLSCSQTLNHNVMYWYQQKSSQAPKLLFHYYDKDFNNEADTPDNFQSRRPNTSFCFLDIRSPGLGDTAMYLCATSSGHTAFFGQGTRLTVV.

This clonotype was detected many times. The chain joins TRBV2 to TRBJ2-7; D remains unclear. V gave up 3 bases and J gave up 2 bases, with 5 bases separating them. Germline V CDR1 and CDR2: SNHLY, FYNNEI. The CDR3 is 12 residues long. CDR3 DNA sequence: TGTGCCAGCAGTGATAAACCCTACGAGCAGTACTTC. Translation: CASSDKPYEQYF.

The V gene is TRBV20-1, the J gene TRBJ1-2, with 10 positions matching TRBD1. CDR3 length equals 16 residues. Trimming removed 5 bases from V and 6 bases from J; junction bases left unmatched: 15. Germline V gene lookup returns CDR1 DFQATT and CDR2 SNEGSKA (reference sequence). Here the CDR3 DNA reads TGCAGTGCTCAACCCCGGGACAGGGGATTCTTCCATGGCTACACCTTC. Translated, it gives CSAQPRDRGFFHGYTF.